The T cell receptor (beta chain) described here comes from a study of cytomegalovirus exposure and HLA in healthy donors. Deletions cut 0 bases from V and 4 bases from J, with 10 bases between. Germline V gene lookup returns CDR1 SGHDT and CDR2 YYEEEE. CDR3 length: 14 amino acids. Clones were read by immunoSEQ multiplex PCR, and TCRdb kept only the in-frame ones, dropping some. The sample has roughly 150,000 clones; about 88% are singletons. Notes on the study in general: Reports credit the classifier with highly specific, highly sensitive diagnosis of cytomegalovirus status. Listed as cytomegalovirus-associated were 150 to 200 TCR beta chains.

This clone was seen only once. Its specificity is not known. J is TRBJ2-5 and V is TRBV5-6, with D possibly being TRBD2 (5 bases). The material sequenced was PBMCs. The sequence was obtained from a woman aged 18-29 years in good health and CMV-seronegative. CDR3 in amino acids: CASSLDSVPETQYF. CDR3 coding DNA: TGTGCCAGCAGCTTGGATAGCGTCCCAGAGACCCAGTACTTC.